This is a list of T cell receptor beta chains from one sample in a study of STAT3 mutations in large granular lymphocyte leukemia. Here immunoSEQ multiplex PCR was the method, and the copy in TCRdb shows in-frame clones only, minus some. The sample consists of about 20,000 clones, approximately 92% of them appearing once. What was sequenced was peripheral blood mononuclear cells. These receptors came from a man aged 55 to 70 with T-cell large granular lymphocyte leukemia. Some clones in this sample may be carry-over from other donors' samples. The CDR3 runs from the conserved cysteine through the conserved F or W. The order of the fields is clone size, J gene, V gene, CDR3 length, D gene, CDR3 protein, CDR3 DNA. A D gene is named only where the DNA matches it firmly. Size tells how often a clone was seen (once, few, many) or the class of an expanded clone, and some rows leave it out.

size: -; J: TRBJ1-3; V: TRBV28; length: 15; D: -; CDR3: CASSPAGGAGNTIYF; DNA: TGTGCCAGCAGTCCCGCTGGGGGGGCTGGAAACACCATATATTTT
size: once; J: TRBJ1-1; V: TRBV18; length: 14; D: -; CDR3: CASSPIPGNTEAFF; DNA: TGTGCCAGCTCACCAATTCCCGGTAACACTGAAGCTTTCTTT
size: -; J: TRBJ2-6; V: TRBV5-1; length: 17; D: TRBD1; CDR3: CASSPTGVGSGANVLTF; DNA: TGCGCCAGCAGCCCGACAGGGGTAGGCTCTGGGGCCAACGTCCTGACTTTC
size: -; J: TRBJ1-3; V: TRBV27; length: 15; D: -; CDR3: CASSPFTGSGNTIYF; DNA: TGTGCCAGCAGTCCCTTTACGGGATCCGGAAACACCATATATTTT
size: -; J: TRBJ1-5; V: TRBV7-9; length: 16; D: TRBD1; CDR3: CASSLGQGLGNQPQHF; DNA: TGTGCCAGCAGCTTAGGACAGGGCTTGGGCAATCAGCCCCAGCATTTT
size: -; J: TRBJ1-1; V: TRBV6-5; length: 13; D: -; CDR3: CASRGQGDTEAFF; DNA: TGTGCCAGCCGGGGGCAAGGGGACACTGAAGCTTTCTTT
size: -; J: TRBJ2-2; V: TRBV27; length: 15; D: -; CDR3: CASSGVVGGTGELFF; DNA: TGTGCCAGCTCCGGGGTTGTGGGCGGAACCGGGGAGCTGTTTTTT
size: -; J: TRBJ2-7; V: TRBV13; length: 16; D: -; CDR3: CASSSRGRGSSYEQYF; DNA: TGTGCCAGCAGCTCCCGTGGGAGGGGGAGCAGCTACGAGCAGTACTTC
size: few; J: TRBJ2-7; V: TRBV10-3; length: 15; D: TRBD1; CDR3: CAISEPGQGWYEQYF; DNA: TGTGCCATCAGTGAGCCGGGACAGGGATGGTACGAGCAGTACTTC
size: -; J: TRBJ2-5; V: TRBV5-1; length: 14; D: -; CDR3: CASSLGSGQETQYF; DNA: TGCGCCAGCAGCTTGGGTTCGGGGCAAGAGACCCAGTACTTC
size: -; J: TRBJ2-2; V: TRBV6-1; length: 14; D: TRBD2; CDR3: CASNALAVPGELFF; DNA: TGTGCCAGTAATGCACTAGCGGTCCCCGGGGAGCTGTTTTTT
size: -; J: TRBJ2-2; V: TRBV5-1; length: 17; D: -; CDR3: CASSLAMQGRNPGELFF; DNA: TGCGCCAGCAGCTTGGCCATGCAGGGGCGCAATCCCGGGGAGCTGTTTTTT
size: once; J: TRBJ1-2; V: TRBV5-1; length: 14; D: -; CDR3: CASSLEVWDYGYTF; DNA: TGCGCCAGCAGCTTGGAGGTTTGGGACTATGGCTACACCTTC
size: -; J: TRBJ2-7; V: TRBV14; length: 11; D: -; CDR3: CASSSGYEQYF; DNA: TGTGCCAGCAGCTCCGGCTACGAGCAGTACTTC
size: -; J: TRBJ1-4; V: TRBV28; length: 13; D: -; CDR3: CASSFGRNEKLFF; DNA: TGTGCCAGCAGTTTCGGCAGGAATGAAAAACTGTTTTTT
size: once; J: TRBJ2-1; V: TRBV30; length: 14; D: TRBD2; CDR3: CACQSRTSGKEQFF; DNA: TGTGCCTGCCAGTCCAGGACTAGCGGGAAGGAGCAGTTCTTC
size: once; J: TRBJ2-2; V: TRBV6-5; length: 15; D: TRBD2; CDR3: CASSYWRGGTGELFF; DNA: TGTGCCAGCAGTTACTGGCGGGGAGGGACCGGGGAGCTGTTTTTT
size: -; J: TRBJ2-1; V: TRBV5-1; length: 13; D: -; CDR3: CASSSGQGNEQFF; DNA: TGCGCCAGCAGCTCCGGGCAGGGGAATGAGCAGTTCTTC
size: -; J: TRBJ1-5; V: TRBV10-1; length: 17; D: TRBD1; CDR3: CASIRFPDRTINQPQHF; DNA: TGCGCCAGCATTAGGTTTCCGGACAGGACAATCAATCAGCCCCAGCATTTT
size: -; J: TRBJ2-3; V: TRBV4-3; length: 16; D: TRBD1; CDR3: CASSQVYGTDTDTQYF; DNA: TGCGCCAGCAGCCAAGTGTACGGGACAGACACAGATACGCAGTATTTT
size: -; J: TRBJ1-2; V: TRBV6-5; length: 14; D: -; CDR3: CASSHNPQRQGYTF; DNA: TGTGCCAGCAGTCACAACCCACAGAGGCAGGGCTACACCTTC
size: -; J: TRBJ1-5; V: TRBV6-1; length: 14; D: -; CDR3: CASSEKHSNQPQHF; DNA: TGTGCCAGCAGTGAAAAACATAGCAATCAGCCCCAGCATTTT
size: -; J: TRBJ2-2; V: TRBV27; length: 14; D: -; CDR3: CASSTGVFGGELFF; DNA: TGTGCCAGCAGTACAGGTGTCTTTGGCGGGGAGCTGTTTTTT
size: -; J: TRBJ1-6; V: TRBV27; length: 13; D: -; CDR3: CASSVGPGSPLHF; DNA: TGTGCCAGCAGTGTAGGTCCGGGTTCACCCCTCCACTTT
size: once; J: TRBJ1-1; V: TRBV19; length: 15; D: -; CDR3: CASSIIGGVDTEAFF; DNA: TGTGCCAGTAGTATAATCGGGGGGGTAGACACTGAAGCTTTCTTT
size: -; J: TRBJ2-7; V: TRBV18; length: 11; D: -; CDR3: CASSPAYEQYF; DNA: TGTGCCAGCTCCCCGGCCTACGAGCAGTACTTC
size: few; J: TRBJ1-2; V: TRBV27; length: 14; D: -; CDR3: CASGPPQGFYGYTF; DNA: TGTGCCAGCGGACCTCCACAGGGCTTCTATGGCTACACCTTC
size: -; J: TRBJ1-2; V: TRBV28; length: 11; D: -; CDR3: CASSWKDGYTF; DNA: TGTGCCAGCAGTTGGAAAGATGGCTACACCTTC
size: -; J: TRBJ1-1; V: TRBV30; length: 10; D: -; CDR3: CASYSLEAFF; DNA: TGTGCCTCGTACAGTCTCGAAGCTTTCTTT
size: -; J: TRBJ1-6; V: TRBV5-1; length: 13; D: -; CDR3: CATRTALDSPLHF; DNA: TGCGCCACACGGACGGCCCTCGATTCACCCCTCCACTTT
size: once; J: TRBJ2-7; V: TRBV7-8; length: 17; D: -; CDR3: CASSLSGGQSFSYEQYF; DNA: TGTGCCAGCAGCCTCTCTGGTGGACAGAGTTTTTCCTACGAGCAGTACTTC
size: -; J: TRBJ1-2; V: TRBV7-2; length: 16; D: -; CDR3: CASSPDPAGSNYGYTF; DNA: TGTGCCAGCAGCCCCGACCCGGCGGGTTCTAACTATGGCTACACCTTC
size: -; J: TRBJ2-5; V: TRBV5-5; length: 15; D: -; CDR3: CASSLSGTGIETQYF; DNA: TGTGCCAGCTCCCTTTCCGGGACTGGAATCGAGACCCAGTACTTC
size: -; J: TRBJ2-7; V: TRBV28; length: 13; D: -; CDR3: CACTAVLSYEQYF; DNA: TGTGCCTGCACGGCGGTACTCTCCTACGAGCAGTACTTC
size: -; J: TRBJ1-4; V: TRBV28; length: 16; D: TRBD1; CDR3: CASSLSIQGARKKLFF; DNA: TGTGCCAGCAGTTTATCCATACAGGGGGCGAGGAAAAAACTGTTTTTT
size: -; J: TRBJ2-7; V: TRBV5-6; length: 15; D: TRBD1; CDR3: CASTRTRTGGYEQYF; DNA: TGTGCCAGCACCCGAACCCGGACAGGGGGTTACGAGCAGTACTTC